Listed below are T cell receptor beta chains from one sample, sequenced in a study of T cell repertoires in cytomegalovirus infection. TCRdb re-derived calls from the reads in MiXCR, one entry per CDR3 protein. This sample has 680,000 or so distinct CDR3 sequences, with 30% to 40% found just once. Antigen specificity for these receptors is unknown. Material: cultured PBMCs, obtained from culture after CMV antigen stimulation. The receptors shown here come from a human donor in good health (CMV status not recorded). Some clones in this sample may be carry-over from other donors' samples. The CDR3 runs from the conserved cysteine through the conserved F or W. Fields, in order: V gene, clone size, D gene, J gene, CDR3 DNA, CDR3 protein. D genes are given only for firm matches. A row's size may be missing; if present it is once, few, many or a size class.

TRBV24-1	-	-	TRBJ2-5	TGTGCCACCAGTGATCCGGGGACTGCGGAGACCCAGTACTTC	CATSDPGTAETQYF
TRBV12-3/TRBV12-4	few	TRBD1	TRBJ1-5	TGTGCCAGCAGTTTATTTGTGACAGGGGTAAATCAGCCCCAGCATTTT	CASSLFVTGVNQPQHF
TRBV15	-	-	TRBJ1-2	TGTGCCACCAGCAGAGAAAGGACCAACTATGGCTACACCTTC	CATSRERTNYGYTF
TRBV7-4	many	TRBD1	TRBJ1-6	TGTGCCAGCAGTTACACTTTCGACAGGGGCCTACGTAATTATAATTCACCCCTCCACTTT	CASSYTFDRGLRNYNSPLHF
TRBV28	few	-	TRBJ2-7	TGTGCCAGCAGCCTAGCCCAGACCCCTCCCGAGCAGTACTTC	CASSLAQTPPEQYF
TRBV29-1	-	-	TRBJ2-3	TGCAGCGTTCGTGGGGGAACTAGCACAGATACGCAGTATTTT	CSVRGGTSTDTQYF
TRBV6-1	-	-	TRBJ1-4	TGTGCCAGCAGTGTCTACAGGTCCCCGGACGAAAAACTGTTTTTT	CASSVYRSPDEKLFF
TRBV7-9	many	TRBD1	TRBJ1-2	TGTGCCAGCAGCCCCACAGGGGTCTATGGCTACACCTTC	CASSPTGVYGYTF
TRBV27	-	TRBD2	TRBJ2-1	TGTGCCAGCAGTTCTGGGACTAGGCGGTTCTTC	CASSSGTRRFF
TRBV7-6	many	-	TRBJ2-1	TGTGCCAGCAGCTTAGGTAACCCAAACAATGAGCAGTTCTTC	CASSLGNPNNEQFF
TRBV19	-	TRBD1	TRBJ1-5	TGTGCCAGTAGTACGGACCCGGGACAGGTCCAAAGTGACCAGCATTTT	CASSTDPGQVQSDQHF
TRBV6-2/TRBV6-3	few	TRBD2	TRBJ2-1	TGTGCCAGCAAGCGGGAAAGCTCCTACAATGAGCAGTTCTTC	CASKRESSYNEQFF
TRBV7-9	few	-	TRBJ1-2	TGTGCCAGCAGCTCTAAGACCGACACTTCTAACTATGGCTACACCTTC	CASSSKTDTSNYGYTF
TRBV18	-	TRBD2	TRBJ2-1	TGTGCCAGCTTGAGTCTAGCGGGAGGCTGGGGCGAGCAGTTCTTC	CASLSLAGGWGEQFF
TRBV7-2	few	-	TRBJ1-2	TGTGCCAGCAGCCGTCAGGGGTGGAGCTATGGCTACACCTTC	CASSRQGWSYGYTF
TRBV28	-	-	TRBJ1-5	TGTGCCAGCACCCTCCTTGTGGGGCTTGGCAATCAGCCCCAGCATTTT	CASTLLVGLGNQPQHF
TRBV7-6	few	-	TRBJ1-1	TGTGCCAGCACCAGACTGGGGGCCTTGAACACTGAAGCTTTCTTT	CASTRLGALNTEAFF
TRBV19	-	-	TRBJ1-1	TGTGCCTCACTCCGGGGGGGGATGAACACTGAAGCTTTCTTT	CASLRGGMNTEAFF
TRBV6-6	-	-	TRBJ1-1	TGTGCCAGCAGTTTAGCGGGGGGTGTCACTGAAGCTTTCTTT	CASSLAGGVTEAFF
TRBV6-1	-	TRBD2	TRBJ2-1	TGTGCCAGCAGCGACCACTTAGCGGGAGGTCTTGATGAGCAGTTCTTC	CASSDHLAGGLDEQFF
TRBV7-2	many	-	TRBJ2-7	TGTGCCAGCAGCTACCCTACAGTATCCTACGAGCAGTACTTC	CASSYPTVSYEQYF
TRBV7-8	many	-	TRBJ1-1	TGTGCCAGCAGCTTCCTACCGGGCATCCTGAACACTGAAGCTTTCTTT	CASSFLPGILNTEAFF
TRBV6-1	-	TRBD1	TRBJ1-5	TGTGCCAGCAGTGAAACAGGGGGCGCTTACCAGCCCCAGCATTTT	CASSETGGAYQPQHF
TRBV7-2	-	-	TRBJ2-3	TGTGCCAGCAGCTTGTCTCTGGATACGCAGTATTTT	CASSLSLDTQYF
TRBV15	-	-	TRBJ2-2	TGTGCCACCAGGGAACTAGCAACACCAACCGGGGAGCTGTTTTTT	CATRELATPTGELFF
TRBV11-2	few	TRBD2	TRBJ2-5	TGTGCCAGCAGTCCGGGACTAGCGGATTCAGAGACCCAGTACTTC	CASSPGLADSETQYF
TRBV7-6	few	TRBD2	TRBJ2-6	TGTGCCAGCAGCTTAGGGACCCGGGGGGGTACTGGGGCCAACGTCCTGACTTTC	CASSLGTRGGTGANVLTF
TRBV7-9	few	-	TRBJ2-7	TGTGCCAGCAGCTCGCGACAGGCCCTTTCCTACGAGCAGTACTTC	CASSSRQALSYEQYF
TRBV13	few	-	TRBJ2-1	TGTGCCAGCAGCTTGGCGGTTGACGAGCAGTTCTTC	CASSLAVDEQFF
TRBV7-2	-	TRBD1	TRBJ1-6	TGTGCCAGCAGCAAACGGGACAGAGCTAATTCACCCCTCCACTTT	CASSKRDRANSPLHF
TRBV15	once	-	TRBJ1-4	TGTGCCACCAGCCGAGACAGCGTTTATGAAAAACTGTTTTTT	CATSRDSVYEKLFF
TRBV19	few	TRBD1	TRBJ1-1	TGTGCCAGTAGTATGGACAGGGCGGAAAACACTGAAGCTTTCTTT	CASSMDRAENTEAFF
TRBV28	few	-	TRBJ2-1	TGTGCCAGCAGTTTTCGGAGGGTCCACAATGAGCAGTTCTTC	CASSFRRVHNEQFF
TRBV20-1	-	TRBD2	TRBJ2-1	TGCAGTGCTCTCGCTCGCACCCTAGCGGGAGTCAGGATCAATGAGCAGTTCTTC	CSALARTLAGVRINEQFF
TRBV19	few	TRBD1	TRBJ1-5	TGTGCCAGTAGCGCGGGACAGGATAGCAATCAGCCCCAGCATTTT	CASSAGQDSNQPQHF
TRBV10-3	few	-	TRBJ1-2	TGTGCCATCAGAAGGGCTGACTATGGCTACACCTTC	CAIRRADYGYTF
TRBV18	-	-	TRBJ2-5	TGTGCCAGCTCTGGAGGGGCAGAAGAGACCCAGTACTTC	CASSGGAEETQYF
TRBV6-1	-	-	TRBJ2-3	TGTGCCAGCAGTGAAACTCAGGGTTGGGGCACAGATACGCAGTATTTT	CASSETQGWGTDTQYF
TRBV29-1	-	-	TRBJ1-2	TGCAGCGTTACCCACCAATACTATGGCTACACCTTC	CSVTHQYYGYTF
TRBV3-1	-	-	TRBJ1-1	TGTGCCAGCGCAGGGGTTGATCATGAAGCTTTCTTT	CASAGVDHEAFF
TRBV7-2	-	-	TRBJ1-5	TGTGCCAGCAGCTCCCCGAACATGGGGGTAGGACAGCCCCAGCATTTT	CASSSPNMGVGQPQHF
TRBV20-1	-	TRBD2	TRBJ2-3	TGCAGCGGCGCCTGGACTAGCGGGGGGGGGGGCATTAGCACAGATACGCAGTATTTT	CSGAWTSGGGGISTDTQYF
TRBV7-2	-	TRBD2	TRBJ2-2	TGTGCCAGCAGCGCCGGACTAGCGGGGCTGGGGGCGCTGTTTTTT	CASSAGLAGLGALFF
TRBV15	once	-	TRBJ1-2	TGTGCCACCAGATTAGGAGCAGATGGGTCTTACTATGGCTACACCTTC	CATRLGADGSYYGYTF
TRBV14	few	TRBD1	TRBJ1-2	TGTGCCAGCAGCCAACGGACAGGGGGCGACGCTAACTATGGCTACACCTTC	CASSQRTGGDANYGYTF
TRBV12-5	few	TRBD2	TRBJ2-5	TGTGCTAGTGGCGGGGAAAGCGGGACCCCCGGGGGAGAGACCCAGTACTTC	CASGGESGTPGGETQYF